The 10 T cell receptor beta chains below were found in one sample sequenced in a study of T cells after yellow fever vaccination. From the 5' RACE reads, TCRdb called clonotypes with MiXCR, one entry per CDR3 protein. The top ten hold around 16% of the sample, which has hundreds of thousands of distinct CDR3 sequences, around 16% seen once. The material was PBMCs, obtained 5 days after the first yellow fever vaccination. These receptors were taken from a man aged 18-30 years who received the YFV17D yellow fever vaccine.

V is TRBV4-2 and J is TRBJ2-1; unclear D gene. Trimming took 1 base from V and 3 from J, leaving 7 bases between them. The CDR3 runs 14 residues. Germline V CDR1 and CDR2: LGHNA, YNFKEQ. CDR3 sequence: CASSQAGNYNEQFF. In nucleotides, the CDR3 is TGTGCCAGCAGCCAAGCTGGAAACTACAATGAGCAGTTCTTC.

This clonotype appeared many times. CDR3 in amino acids: CASSLGLAGEQFF. The CDR3, as DNA: TGCGCCAGCAGCTTGGGACTAGCGGGTGAGCAGTTCTTC. This chain joins TRBV5-1 and TRBJ2-1, with 10 bases that match TRBD2. Germline V lookup: CDR1 SGHRS, CDR2 YFSETQ. This CDR3 region has 13 residues. V lost 0 bases, J lost 9 bases, and 0 bases stayed unmatched.

This clonotype was found a few times. The chain recombines TRBV5-1 with TRBJ2-5; the match to TRBD1 covers 7 bases. V dropped 3 bases and J dropped 0; count of bases not matched to a gene: 2. Germline V gene data show CDR1 as SGHRS and CDR2 as YFSETQ. The CDR3 consists of 14 residues. CDR3 protein: CASSSTGDQETQYF. CDR3 nucleotide sequence: TGCGCCAGCAGCTCTACAGGGGACCAAGAGACCCAGTACTTC.

In this sample, this clonotype turned up a few times. V gene TRBV7-2 combines with J gene TRBJ2-5; TRBD1 matches at 9 bases. Trimming at V came to 3 bases and at J to 5 bases, leaving 4 bases not matched to a gene. This CDR3 has 14 residues. Germline V gene data show CDR1 as SGHTA and CDR2 as FQGNSA. The CDR3 nucleotides are TGTGCCAGCAGCTTGCACGGACAGGGGGAGACCCAGTACTTC. It codes for CASSLHGQGETQYF.

The chain recombines TRBV6-5 with TRBJ1-5, with a tentative D call TRBD1 (5 bases). Germline CDR1 reads MNHEY; CDR2 reads SVGAGI. Trimming cost V 2 bases and J 5 bases, with 10 bases left between them. The CDR3 runs 14 residues. The CDR3 sequence is CASSYGQGYQPQHF. For the CDR3, the DNA is TGTGCCAGCAGTTACGGGCAGGGCTATCAGCCCCAGCATTTT.

There are many counts of this clonotype. Germline is not matched at one junction end, which may reflect a read error. The chain uses TRBV5-4 and TRBJ2-5; 9 positions match TRBD1. This CDR3 comprises 14 residues. CDR1 SGHNT and CDR2 YYREEE come from the germline V gene (reference sequence). CDR3 in amino acids: CASSLQGAAETQYF. For the CDR3, the DNA is TGTGCCAGTAGCTTACAGGGGGCCGCGGAGACCCAGTACTTC.

This clonotype has at least ten counts. This chain connects TRBV5-1 to TRBJ2-3; perhaps TRBD2 as D (6 bases). The CDR3 contains 14 residues. The germline V gene encodes CDR1 SGHRS and CDR2 YFSETQ. With 3 bases removed from V and 2 bases from J, the gap between germline ends came to 10 bases. The CDR3 loop is CASSWRDLTDTQYF. The DNA of the CDR3 is TGCGCCAGCAGCTGGCGGGACCTCACAGATACGCAGTATTTT.

This chain connects TRBV5-4 to TRBJ2-5; tentatively, D is TRBD1 or TRBD2 (5 bases each). The CDR3 totals 15 residues. Trimming removed 1 base from V and 3 bases from J, with 13 bases in between. The germline V gene has CDR1 SGHNT and CDR2 YYREEE (reference sequence). Written as DNA, the CDR3 is TGTGCCAGCAGCTTGTCCCCCGGGACGGAAGAGACCCAGTACTTC. Residues: CASSLSPGTEETQYF. Looking up the rest from reference TRBV5-4 and TRBJ2-5 gives the full variable domain: ETGVTQSPTHLIKTRGQQVTLRCSSQSGHNTVSWYQQALGQGPQFIFQYYREEENGRGNFPPRFSGLQFPNYSSELNVNALELDDSALYLCASSLSPGTEETQYFGPGTRLLVL.

The genes are TRBV6-2 or TRBV6-3 and TRBJ2-3; D uncertain. The CDR3 spans 14 residues. Between the trimmed V and J ends, which lost 8 bases and 2 bases, there was a span of 14 bases. The germline V gene has CDR1 MNHEY and CDR2 SVGEGT. Here the CDR3 reads CASLPDDDTDTQYF. CDR3 nucleotide sequence: TGTGCCAGCCTACCTGATGATGACACAGATACGCAGTATTTT.

The sample holds a few counts of this clonotype. The genes are TRBV20-1 and TRBJ2-7; D ambiguous. The ends were cut back, 4 bases at V and 2 bases at J, with 15 bases in the middle. Germline CDR1 and CDR2: DFQATT and SNEGSKA (reference sequence). This CDR3 contains 14 residues. Here the CDR3 reads CSATDPRIPYEQYV. CDR3 DNA sequence: TGCAGTGCTACGGACCCCAGGATCCCCTACGAGCAGTACGTC.